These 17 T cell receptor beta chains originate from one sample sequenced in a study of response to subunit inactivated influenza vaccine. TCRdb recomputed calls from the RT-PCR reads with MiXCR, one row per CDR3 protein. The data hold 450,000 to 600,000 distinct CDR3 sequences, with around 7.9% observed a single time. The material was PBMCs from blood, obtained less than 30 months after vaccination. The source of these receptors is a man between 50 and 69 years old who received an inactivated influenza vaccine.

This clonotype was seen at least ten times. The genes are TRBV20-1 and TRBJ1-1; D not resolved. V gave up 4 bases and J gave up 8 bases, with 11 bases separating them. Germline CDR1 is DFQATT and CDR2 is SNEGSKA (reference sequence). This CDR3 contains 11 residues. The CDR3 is CSATAQLEAFF. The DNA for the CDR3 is TGCAGTGCTACAGCCCAGTTAGAAGCTTTCTTT.

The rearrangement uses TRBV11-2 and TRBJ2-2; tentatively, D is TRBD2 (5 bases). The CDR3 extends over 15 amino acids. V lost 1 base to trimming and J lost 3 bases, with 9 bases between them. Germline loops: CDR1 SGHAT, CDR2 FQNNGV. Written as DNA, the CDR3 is TGTGCCAGCAGCTTAGTTATGGGAGACACCGGGGAGCTGTTTTTT. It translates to CASSLVMGDTGELFF.

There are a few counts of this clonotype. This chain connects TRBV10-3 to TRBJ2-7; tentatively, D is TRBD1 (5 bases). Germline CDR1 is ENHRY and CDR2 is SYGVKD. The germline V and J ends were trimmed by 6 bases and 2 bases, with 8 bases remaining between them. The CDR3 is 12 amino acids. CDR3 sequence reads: CAISQTAYEQYF. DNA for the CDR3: TGTGCCATCAGCCAGACAGCCTACGAGCAGTACTTC.

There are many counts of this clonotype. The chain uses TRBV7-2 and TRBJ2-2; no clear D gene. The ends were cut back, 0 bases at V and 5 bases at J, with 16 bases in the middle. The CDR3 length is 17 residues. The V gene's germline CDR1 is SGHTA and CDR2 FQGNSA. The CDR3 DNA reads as TGTGCCAGCAGCTTAGCGGTTGGCAGAGTCATGACCGGGGAGCTGTTTTTT. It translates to CASSLAVGRVMTGELFF.

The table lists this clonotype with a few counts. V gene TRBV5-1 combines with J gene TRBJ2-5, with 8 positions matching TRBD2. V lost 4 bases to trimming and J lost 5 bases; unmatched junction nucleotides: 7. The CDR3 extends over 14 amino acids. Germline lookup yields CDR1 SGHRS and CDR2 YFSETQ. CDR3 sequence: CASSDIASGETQYF. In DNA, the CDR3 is TGCGCCAGCAGCGATATCGCTAGCGGGGAGACCCAGTACTTC. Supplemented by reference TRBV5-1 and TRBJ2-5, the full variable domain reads KAGVTQTPRYLIKTRGQQVTLSCSPISGHRSVSWYQQTPGQGLQFLFEYFSETQRNKGNFPGRFSGRQFSNSRSEMNVSTLELGDSALYLCASSDIASGETQYFGPGTRLLVL.

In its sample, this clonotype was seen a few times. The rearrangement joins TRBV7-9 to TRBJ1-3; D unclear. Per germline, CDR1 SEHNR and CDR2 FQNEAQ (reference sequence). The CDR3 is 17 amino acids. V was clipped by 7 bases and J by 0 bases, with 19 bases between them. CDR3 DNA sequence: TGTGCCAGCACCCCGCAAGGGAGGGCCCTCTCTGGAAACACCATATATTTT. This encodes CASTPQGRALSGNTIYF.

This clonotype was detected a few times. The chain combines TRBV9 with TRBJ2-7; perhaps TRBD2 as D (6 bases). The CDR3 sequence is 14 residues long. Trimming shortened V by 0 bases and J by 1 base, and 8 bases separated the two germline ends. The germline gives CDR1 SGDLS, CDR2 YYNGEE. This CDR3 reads CASSVGAGSYEQYF. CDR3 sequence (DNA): TGTGCCAGCAGCGTAGGGGCGGGATCCTACGAGCAGTACTTC.

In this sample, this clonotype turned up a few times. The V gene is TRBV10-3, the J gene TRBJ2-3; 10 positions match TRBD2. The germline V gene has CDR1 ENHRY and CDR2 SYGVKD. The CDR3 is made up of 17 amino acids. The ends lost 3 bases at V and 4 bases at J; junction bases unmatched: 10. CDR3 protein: CAISEGKLAGASDTQYF. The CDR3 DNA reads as TGTGCCATCAGTGAAGGAAAGCTAGCGGGAGCCTCAGATACGCAGTATTTT.

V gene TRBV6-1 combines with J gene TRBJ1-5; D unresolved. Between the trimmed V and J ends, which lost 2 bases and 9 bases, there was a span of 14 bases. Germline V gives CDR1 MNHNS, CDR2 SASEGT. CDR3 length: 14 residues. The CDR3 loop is CASSEKLVSSPQHF. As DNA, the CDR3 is TGTGCCAGCAGTGAAAAACTCGTCTCGTCGCCCCAGCATTTT.

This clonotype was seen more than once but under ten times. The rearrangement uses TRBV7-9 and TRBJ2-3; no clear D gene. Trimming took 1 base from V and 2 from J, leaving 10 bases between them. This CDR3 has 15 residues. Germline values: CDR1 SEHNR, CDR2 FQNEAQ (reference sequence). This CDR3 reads CASSLEGRITDTQYF. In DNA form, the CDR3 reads TGTGCCAGCAGCTTAGAGGGCAGGATCACAGATACGCAGTATTTT.

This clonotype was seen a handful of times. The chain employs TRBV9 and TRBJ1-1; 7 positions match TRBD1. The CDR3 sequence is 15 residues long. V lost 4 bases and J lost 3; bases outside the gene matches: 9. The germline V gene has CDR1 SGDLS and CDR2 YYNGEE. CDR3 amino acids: CASSIGQVGDTEAFF. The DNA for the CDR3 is TGTGCCAGCAGCATCGGACAGGTGGGAGACACTGAAGCTTTCTTT. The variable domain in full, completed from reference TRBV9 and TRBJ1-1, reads DSGVTQTPKHLITATGQRVTLRCSPRSGDLSVYWYQQSLDQGLQFLIQYYNGEERAKGNILERFSAQQFPDLHSELNLSSLELGDSALYFCASSIGQVGDTEAFFGQGTRLTVV.

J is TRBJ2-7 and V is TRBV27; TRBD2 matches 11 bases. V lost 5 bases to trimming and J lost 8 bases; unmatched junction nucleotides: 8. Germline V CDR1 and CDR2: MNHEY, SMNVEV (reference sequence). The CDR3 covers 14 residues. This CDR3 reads CASSPTSGSNKQYF. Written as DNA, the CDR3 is TGTGCCAGCAGTCCTACTAGCGGGAGTAACAAGCAGTACTTC.

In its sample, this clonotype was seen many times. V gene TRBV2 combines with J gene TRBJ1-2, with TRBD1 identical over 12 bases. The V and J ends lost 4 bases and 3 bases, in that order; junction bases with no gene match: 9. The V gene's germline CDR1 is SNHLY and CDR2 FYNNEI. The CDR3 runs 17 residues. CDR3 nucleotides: TGTGCCAGCAGTGTGAAGGGGACAGGGGGCGCCGACTATGGCTACACCTTC. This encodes CASSVKGTGGADYGYTF.

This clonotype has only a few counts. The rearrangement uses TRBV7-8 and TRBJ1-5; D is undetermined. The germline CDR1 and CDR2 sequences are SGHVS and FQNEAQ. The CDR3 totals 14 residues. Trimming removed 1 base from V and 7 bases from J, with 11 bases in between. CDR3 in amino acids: CASSLETQGQPQHF. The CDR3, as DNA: TGTGCCAGCAGCTTAGAGACACAAGGCCAGCCCCAGCATTTT.

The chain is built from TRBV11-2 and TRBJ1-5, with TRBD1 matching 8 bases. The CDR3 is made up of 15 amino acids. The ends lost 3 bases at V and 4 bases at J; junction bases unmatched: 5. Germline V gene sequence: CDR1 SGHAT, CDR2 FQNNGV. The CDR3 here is CASSLNTGGNQPQHF. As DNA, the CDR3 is TGTGCCAGCAGCTTGAATACAGGGGGGAATCAGCCCCAGCATTTT.

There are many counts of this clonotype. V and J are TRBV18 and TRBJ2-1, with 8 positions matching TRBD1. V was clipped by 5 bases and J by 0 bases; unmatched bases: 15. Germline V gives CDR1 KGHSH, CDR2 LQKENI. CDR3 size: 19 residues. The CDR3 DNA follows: TGTGCCAGCTCAGCCAGGGGGCCCAGTGTTACTAGCTCCTACAATGAGCAGTTCTTC. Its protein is CASSARGPSVTSSYNEQFF. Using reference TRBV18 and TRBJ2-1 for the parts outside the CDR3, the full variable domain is NAGVMQNPRHLVRRRGQEARLRCSPMKGHSHVYWYRQLPEEGLKFMVYLQKENIIDESGMPKERFSAEFPKEGPSILRIQQVVRGDSAAYFCASSARGPSVTSSYNEQFFGPGTRLTVL.

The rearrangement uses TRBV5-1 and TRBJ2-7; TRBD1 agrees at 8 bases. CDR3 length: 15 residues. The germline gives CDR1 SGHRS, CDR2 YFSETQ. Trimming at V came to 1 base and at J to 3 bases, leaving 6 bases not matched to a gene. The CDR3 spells CASSLTGTGLYEQYF. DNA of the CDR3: TGCGCCAGCAGCTTGACCGGGACAGGCCTCTACGAGCAGTACTTC.